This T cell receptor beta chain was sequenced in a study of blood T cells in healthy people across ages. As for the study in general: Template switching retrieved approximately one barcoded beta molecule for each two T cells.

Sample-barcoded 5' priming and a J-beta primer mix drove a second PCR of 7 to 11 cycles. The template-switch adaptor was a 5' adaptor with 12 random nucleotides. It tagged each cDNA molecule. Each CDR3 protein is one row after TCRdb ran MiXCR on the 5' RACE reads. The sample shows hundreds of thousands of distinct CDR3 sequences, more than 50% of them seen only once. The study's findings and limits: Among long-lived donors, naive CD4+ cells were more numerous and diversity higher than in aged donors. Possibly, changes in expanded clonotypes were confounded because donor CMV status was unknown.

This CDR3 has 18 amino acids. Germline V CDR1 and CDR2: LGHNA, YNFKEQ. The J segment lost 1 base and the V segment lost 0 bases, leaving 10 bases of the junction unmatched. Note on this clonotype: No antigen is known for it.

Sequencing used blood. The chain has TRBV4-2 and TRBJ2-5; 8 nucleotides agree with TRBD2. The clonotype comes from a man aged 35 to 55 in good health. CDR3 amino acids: CASSQDPTSVSFQETQYF. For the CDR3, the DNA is TGTGCCAGCAGCCAAGATCCGACTAGCGTTTCGTTCCAAGAGACCCAGTACTTC.